Below are 3 T cell receptor beta chains sequenced from a single sample in a study of PD-1 blockade in classical Hodgkin lymphoma (TCRdb year 2020). In light of the paper, this sample's time point label describes: cycle 4 day 1 (C4D1), after 5 to 7 weeks of nivolumab. Every trial patient had relapsed after autologous stem cell transplantation, and cohorts A, B and C differed in prior brentuximab vedotin exposure. Libraries were prepared through the immunoSEQ multiplex PCR assay. Drawn from immuneACCESS, this table holds only the in-frame rearrangements with V and J called that TCRdb kept. Clones are partly lost; checked studies trace under half to an unresolved V gene and leave the rest unexplained. The sample records 19,000 or so clones, over 60% of which are singletons. The ten most abundant clones make up 40% of the sample. The sequenced sample was peripheral blood mononuclear cells (PBMCs), obtained before the fourth cycle of nivolumab. The source of these receptors is a human donor with classical Hodgkin lymphoma.

The V gene is TRBV7-9, the J gene TRBJ1-3; D ambiguous. Per the germline V gene, CDR1 is SEHNR and CDR2 is FQNEAQ (reference sequence). Trimming took off 7 bases at V and 0 bases at J, with 10 bases between the two ends. The CDR3 is 14 amino acids. The CDR3 bases are TGTGCCAGCATTTTCGGAAACTCTGGAAACACCATATATTTT. This sequence encodes CASIFGNSGNTIYF. Complete variable domain (other parts from reference TRBV7-9 and TRBJ1-3): DTGVSQNPRHKITKRGQNVTFRCDPISEHNRLYWYRQTLGQGPEFLTYFQNEAQLEKSRLLSDRFSAERPKGSFSTLEIQRTEQGDSAMYLCASIFGNSGNTIYFGEGSWLTVV.

The chain combines TRBV28 with TRBJ1-1, with D possibly TRBD1 on 5 matching bases. V lost 7 bases and J lost 0, with 9 bases in between. Germline loops: CDR1 MDHEN, CDR2 SYDVKM. The CDR3 runs 13 residues. The CDR3 is CASIGHMNTEAFF. The CDR3 region has the DNA TGTGCCAGCATAGGACACATGAACACTGAAGCTTTCTTT.

This chain joins TRBV2 and TRBJ1-6; D is ambiguous. Germline lookup yields CDR1 SNHLY and CDR2 FYNNEI. V dropped 7 bases and J dropped 7 bases, with 8 bases sitting between them. The CDR3 spans 12 residues. The CDR3 bases are TGTGCCAGCAATTCGGGGAATTCACCCCTCCACTTT. Residues: CASNSGNSPLHF.